This T cell receptor (beta chain) was profiled in a study of cytomegalovirus exposure and HLA in healthy donors. Primers for the PCR totalled 60 Vbeta and 13 Jbeta. Generated by immunoSEQ multiplex PCR, the TCRdb table keeps only in-frame clones and is missing some. Of approximately 220,000 clones listed, about 77% were seen once; the top ten hold less than 2%. Whole-study results and caveats: Confirmation in vitro established that a few CMV-associated chains were specific for CMV antigens. Among the sequence variants, a highly shared cluster was likely an artifact of sequencing.

Points on this clone: The target antigen is unknown.

The CDR3 covers 11 residues. The V end lost 6 bases, the J end lost 4 bases, and 6 bases lay between the germline ends. CDR1 and CDR2 (germline): MNHNY, SVGAGI (reference sequence). Unrecorded immune exposure was likely among donors, who were nominally healthy when sampled. The clonotype comes from a woman aged 25 to 39 in good health and CMV-seronegative. The chain employs TRBV6-6 and TRBJ1-2; D is unclear. The specimen sequenced was PBMCs. CDR3: CASRWLYGYTF. Here the CDR3 DNA reads TGTGCCAGCAGATGGCTCTATGGCTACACCTTC.